This TCR beta chain emerged from a study of blood T cell repertoires in COVID-19. Germline V CDR1 and CDR2: GTSNPN, SVGIG (reference sequence). The length of the CDR3 is 16 residues. The junction had 8 bases not matched to a gene; V was cut back by 0 bases and J by 6 bases. TCRdb's table, derived via immunoSEQ multiplex PCR, lists solely in-frame clones and lacks some. The sample has over 100,000 clones; 60% to 80% are singletons. This clonotype was sampled from a woman in her 70s with acute or convalescent COVID-19. The chain has TRBV30 and TRBJ1-1; 12 bases agree with TRBD1. Sequences were obtained from peripheral blood. The chain's CDR3 is CAWSVRGTGGFSEAFF. The CDR3 DNA is TGTGCCTGGAGTGTACGCGGGACAGGGGGCTTTTCTGAAGCTTTCTTT.